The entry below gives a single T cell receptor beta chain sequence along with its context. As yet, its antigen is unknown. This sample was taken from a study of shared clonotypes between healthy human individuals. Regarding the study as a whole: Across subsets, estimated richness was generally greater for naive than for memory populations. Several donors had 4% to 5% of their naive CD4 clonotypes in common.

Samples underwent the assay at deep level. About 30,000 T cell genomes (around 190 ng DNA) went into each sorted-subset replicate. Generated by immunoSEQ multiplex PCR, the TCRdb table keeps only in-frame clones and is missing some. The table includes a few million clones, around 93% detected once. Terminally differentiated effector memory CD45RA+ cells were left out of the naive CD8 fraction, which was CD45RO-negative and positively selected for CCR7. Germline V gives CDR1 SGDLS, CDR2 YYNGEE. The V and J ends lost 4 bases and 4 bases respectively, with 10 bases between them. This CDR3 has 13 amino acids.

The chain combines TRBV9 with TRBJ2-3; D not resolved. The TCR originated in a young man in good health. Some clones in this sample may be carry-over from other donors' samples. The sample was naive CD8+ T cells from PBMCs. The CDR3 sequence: CASSISQADTQYF. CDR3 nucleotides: TGTGCCAGCAGCATTTCTCAGGCAGATACGCAGTATTTT.